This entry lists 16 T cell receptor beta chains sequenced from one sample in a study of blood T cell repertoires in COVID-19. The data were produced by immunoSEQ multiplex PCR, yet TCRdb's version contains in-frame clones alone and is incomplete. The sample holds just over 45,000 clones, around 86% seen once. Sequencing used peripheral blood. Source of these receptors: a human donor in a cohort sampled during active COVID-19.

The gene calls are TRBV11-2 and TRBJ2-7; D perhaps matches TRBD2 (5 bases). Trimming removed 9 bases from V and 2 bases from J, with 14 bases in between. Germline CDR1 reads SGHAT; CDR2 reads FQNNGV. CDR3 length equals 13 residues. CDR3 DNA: TGTGCCAGTTCAAGGGAGATCACCTACGAGCAGTACTTC. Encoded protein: CASSREITYEQYF.

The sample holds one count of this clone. CDR3 coding DNA: TGTGCCAGCAGCAAAGGGTTAGCGGGAGGGGGGGAGCAGTTCTTC. It yields the protein CASSKGLAGGGEQFF. The V and J genes are TRBV21-1 and TRBJ2-1; the table's D call TRBD2 went unverified against the DNA. TRBV21-1 counts as a pseudogene. The CDR3 is 15 residues long.

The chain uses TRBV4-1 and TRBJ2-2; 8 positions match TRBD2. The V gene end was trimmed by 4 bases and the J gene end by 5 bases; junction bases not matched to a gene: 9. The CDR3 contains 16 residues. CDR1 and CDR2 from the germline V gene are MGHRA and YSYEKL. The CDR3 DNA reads TGCGCCAGCAGCCCCGTGCGGGGGGTAATTACCGGGGAGCTGTTTTTT. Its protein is CASSPVRGVITGELFF.

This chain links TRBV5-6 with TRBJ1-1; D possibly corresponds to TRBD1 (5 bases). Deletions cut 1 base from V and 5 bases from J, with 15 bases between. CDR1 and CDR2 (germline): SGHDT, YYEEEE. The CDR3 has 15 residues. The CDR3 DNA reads TGTGCCAGCAGCTTGAGTGTGGGGCGGGGGACTGAAGCTTTCTTT. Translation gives CASSLSVGRGTEAFF.

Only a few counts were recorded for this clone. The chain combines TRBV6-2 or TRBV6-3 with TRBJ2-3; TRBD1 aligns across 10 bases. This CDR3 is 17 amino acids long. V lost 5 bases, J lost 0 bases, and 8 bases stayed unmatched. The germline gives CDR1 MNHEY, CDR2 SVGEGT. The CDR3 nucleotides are TGTGCCAGCAGTCGGGGAGGACAGGGGGTAAGCACAGATACGCAGTATTTT. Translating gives CASSRGGQGVSTDTQYF.

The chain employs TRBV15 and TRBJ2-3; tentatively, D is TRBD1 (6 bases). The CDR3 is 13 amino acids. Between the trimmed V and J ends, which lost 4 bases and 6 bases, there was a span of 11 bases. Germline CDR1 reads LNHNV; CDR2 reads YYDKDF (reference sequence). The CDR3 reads CATSIRQVDTQYF. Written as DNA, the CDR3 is TGTGCCACCAGCATCAGACAGGTGGATACGCAGTATTTT. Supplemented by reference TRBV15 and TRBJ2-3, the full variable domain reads DAMVIQNPRYQVTQFGKPVTLSCSQTLNHNVMYWYQQKSSQAPKLLFHYYDKDFNNEADTPDNFQSRRPNTSFCFLDIRSPGLGDTAMYLCATSIRQVDTQYFGPGTRLTVL.

As DNA, the CDR3 is TGTGCCAGCAGTTCAGCGGGGGGCGGGACGAACACTGAAGCTTTCTTT. Translation gives CASSSAGGGTNTEAFF. V is TRBV27 and J is TRBJ1-1; D perhaps matches TRBD1 (6 bases). The V end was cut by 4 bases, the J end by 1 base, with 16 bases between. CDR1 MNHEY and CDR2 SMNVEV come from the germline V gene (reference sequence). This CDR3 is built from 16 residues.

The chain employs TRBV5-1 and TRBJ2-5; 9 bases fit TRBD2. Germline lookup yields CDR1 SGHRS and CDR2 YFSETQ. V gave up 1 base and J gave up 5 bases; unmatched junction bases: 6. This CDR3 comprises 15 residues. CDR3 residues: CASSLLLAGRETQYF. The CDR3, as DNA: TGCGCCAGCAGCTTGCTTCTAGCGGGACGGGAGACCCAGTACTTC.

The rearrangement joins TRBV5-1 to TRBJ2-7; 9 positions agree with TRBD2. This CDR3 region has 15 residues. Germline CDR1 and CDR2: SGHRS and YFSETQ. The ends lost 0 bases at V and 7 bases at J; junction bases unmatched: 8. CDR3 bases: TGCGCCAGCAGCTTGGTTGTAGCGGGAGAATGGGAGCAGTACTTC. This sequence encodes CASSLVVAGEWEQYF.

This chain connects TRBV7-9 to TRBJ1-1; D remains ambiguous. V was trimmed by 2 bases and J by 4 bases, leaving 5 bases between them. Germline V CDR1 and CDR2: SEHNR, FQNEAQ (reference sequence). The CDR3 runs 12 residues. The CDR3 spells CASSLRRTEAFF. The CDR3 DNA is TGTGCCAGCAGCTTACGTCGCACTGAAGCTTTCTTT.

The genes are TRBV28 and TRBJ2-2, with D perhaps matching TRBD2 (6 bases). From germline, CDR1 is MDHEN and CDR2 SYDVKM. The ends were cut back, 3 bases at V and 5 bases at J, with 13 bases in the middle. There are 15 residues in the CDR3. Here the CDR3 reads CASSFPGVGTGELFF. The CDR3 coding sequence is TGTGCCAGCAGTTTTCCGGGAGTGGGGACCGGGGAGCTGTTTTTT.

In DNA, the CDR3 is TGCGCCAGCAGCGGAGGACAGGGCGCCTACGAGCAGTACTTC. This gives the protein CASSGGQGAYEQYF. The rearrangement joins TRBV5-1 to TRBJ2-7; 8 bases line up with TRBD1. CDR3 length: 14 residues. The junction had 5 bases not matched to a gene; V was cut back by 4 bases and J by 2 bases. Germline loops: CDR1 SGHRS, CDR2 YFSETQ. The full variable domain, in which reference TRBV5-1 and TRBJ2-7 provide the parts outside the CDR3, is KAGVTQTPRYLIKTRGQQVTLSCSPISGHRSVSWYQQTPGQGLQFLFEYFSETQRNKGNFPGRFSGRQFSNSRSEMNVSTLELGDSALYLCASSGGQGAYEQYFGPGTRLTVT.

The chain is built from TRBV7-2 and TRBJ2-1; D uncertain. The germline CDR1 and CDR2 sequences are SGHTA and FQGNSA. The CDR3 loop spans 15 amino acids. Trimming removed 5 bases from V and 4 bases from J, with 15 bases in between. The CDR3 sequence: CASSRASPLYNEQFF. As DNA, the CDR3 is TGTGCCAGCAGCCGCGCGAGCCCACTTTACAATGAGCAGTTCTTC.

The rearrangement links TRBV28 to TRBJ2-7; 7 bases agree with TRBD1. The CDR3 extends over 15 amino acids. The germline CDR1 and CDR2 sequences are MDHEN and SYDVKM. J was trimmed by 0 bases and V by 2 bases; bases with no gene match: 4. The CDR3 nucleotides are TGTGCCAGCAGTTTAACGGGACAGCCCTCCTACGAGCAGTACTTC. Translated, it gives CASSLTGQPSYEQYF.

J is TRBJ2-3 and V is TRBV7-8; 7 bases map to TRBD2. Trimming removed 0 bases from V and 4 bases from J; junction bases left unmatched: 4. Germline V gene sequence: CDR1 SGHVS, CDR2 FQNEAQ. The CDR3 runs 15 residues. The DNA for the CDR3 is TGTGCCAGCAGCTTAGCGGGAGGGCCTTCAGATACGCAGTATTTT. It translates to CASSLAGGPSDTQYF.

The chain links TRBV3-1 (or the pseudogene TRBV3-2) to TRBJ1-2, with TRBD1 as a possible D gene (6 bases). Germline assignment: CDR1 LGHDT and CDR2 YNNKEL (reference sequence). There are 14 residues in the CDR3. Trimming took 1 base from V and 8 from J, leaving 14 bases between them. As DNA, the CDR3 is TGTGCCAGCAGCCAAGGGGGACATAGGCGAGGCTACACCTTC. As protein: CASSQGGHRRGYTF.